Below, 26 T cell receptor beta chains from the same sample are listed, as sequenced in a study of OX40 agonist ivuxolimab in advanced cancers. TCRdb's copy holds only in-frame clones and misses some; the assay was immunoSEQ multiplex PCR. The table lists fewer than 200,000 clones, 94% of them singletons. Sample: CD4+ or CD8+ T cells sorted from blood, taken in a trial of the OX40 agonist ivuxolimab. The receptor source for this set is an adult with an advanced solid tumor such as melanoma, head and neck, liver or kidney cancer.

This clone has only one observation. The chain couples TRBV5-4 to TRBJ2-7; 9 bases agree with TRBD1. Losses at the gene ends were 5 bases for V and 7 bases for J; bases not matched to a gene: 4. The CDR3 covers 12 residues. Germline V gene sequence: CDR1 SGHNT, CDR2 YYREEE (reference sequence). In DNA, the CDR3 is TGTGCCAGCAGTCAGACAGGGGGTGAGCAGTACTTC. Protein product: CASSQTGGEQYF.

The chain joins TRBV5-1 to TRBJ2-7, with 7 bases lining up with TRBD2. The CDR3 is 13 residues long. The germline gives CDR1 SGHRS, CDR2 YFSETQ. The V segment lost 0 bases and the J segment 7 bases; nucleotides outside the gene matches: 4. CDR3 region: CASSLVGGGEQYF. The CDR3 nucleotides read TGCGCCAGCAGCTTGGTCGGGGGAGGGGAGCAGTACTTC. Based on the CDR3 plus reference TRBV5-1 and TRBJ2-7, the full variable domain is KAGVTQTPRYLIKTRGQQVTLSCSPISGHRSVSWYQQTPGQGLQFLFEYFSETQRNKGNFPGRFSGRQFSNSRSEMNVSTLELGDSALYLCASSLVGGGEQYFGPGTRLTVT.

The V call is TRBV5-4, the J call TRBJ1-6; no clear D gene. Per germline, CDR1 SGHNT and CDR2 YYREEE (reference sequence). The CDR3 sequence is 16 residues long. V dropped 0 bases and J dropped 2 bases, with 9 bases sitting between them. CDR3 in DNA: TGTGCCAGCAGCTTGGCCGGAGGCGCCTATAATTCACCCCTCCACTTT. This translates into CASSLAGGAYNSPLHF.

The chain is built from TRBV7-9 and TRBJ1-1; D remains unclear. Trimming left V 1 base short and J 7 bases short, with 10 bases between. The CDR3 spans 13 residues. Germline V gene data show CDR1 as SEHNR and CDR2 as FQNEAQ (reference sequence). The CDR3 region is CASSLVSGFEAFF. For the CDR3, the DNA is TGTGCCAGCAGCTTAGTGTCCGGGTTTGAAGCTTTCTTT.

The rearrangement links TRBV6-5 to TRBJ1-5; D not certain. With 2 bases removed from V and 0 bases from J, the gap between germline ends came to 8 bases. The germline V gene encodes CDR1 MNHEY and CDR2 SVGAGI. The length of the CDR3 is 15 residues. CDR3 sequence: CASSYDGNSNQPQHF. The CDR3 region has the DNA TGTGCCAGCAGTTACGACGGTAATAGCAATCAGCCCCAGCATTTT.

This chain uses TRBV5-1 with TRBJ2-3; 8 bases map to TRBD2. This CDR3 is 14 amino acids long. CDR1 and CDR2 from the germline V gene are SGHRS and YFSETQ. Unmatched junction bases numbered 1, after V lost 0 bases and J lost 4 bases. The CDR3 bases are TGCGCCAGCAGCTTGGCCGGGGGGGCAGATACGCAGTATTTT. The encoded protein is CASSLAGGADTQYF.

V is TRBV11-2 and J is TRBJ2-7; D unresolved. V gave up 7 bases and J gave up 3 bases, with 10 bases separating them. Germline V gives CDR1 SGHAT, CDR2 FQNNGV. CDR3 length equals 12 residues. DNA of the CDR3: TGTGCCAGCACCCAGTCCGGCTACGAGCAGTACTTC. Encoded protein: CASTQSGYEQYF.

This chain links TRBV7-8 with TRBJ1-1; D not resolved. The germline gives CDR1 SGHVS, CDR2 FQNEAQ. Trimming left V 3 bases short and J 4 bases short, with 12 bases between. The CDR3 consists of 14 residues. CDR3 sequence (DNA): TGTGCCAGCAGCTTGGGGTACCCAGCCACTGAAGCTTTCTTT. Translation gives CASSLGYPATEAFF.

The chain employs TRBV6-5 and TRBJ2-1; a weak D match, TRBD2 (6 bases). CDR1 and CDR2 (germline): MNHEY, SVGAGI. The CDR3 covers 16 residues. Trimming stripped 2 bases from V and 5 bases from J, with 16 bases between. CDR3 protein: CASSYRTTLANNEQFF. The CDR3 DNA reads TGTGCCAGCAGTTACCGGACCACCCTAGCGAACAATGAGCAGTTCTTC.

The chain recombines TRBV9 with TRBJ2-5; possibly TRBD1 or TRBD2 for D (5 bases each). The CDR3 covers 15 residues. V lost 5 bases and J lost 2, with 16 bases in between. Germline CDR1 reads SGDLS; CDR2 reads YYNGEE. The CDR3 spells CASSDSGTPQETQYF. In nucleotides, the CDR3 is TGTGCCAGCAGTGACTCCGGGACGCCACAAGAGACCCAGTACTTC. The whole variable domain, filled in from reference TRBV9 and TRBJ2-5, reads DSGVTQTPKHLITATGQRVTLRCSPRSGDLSVYWYQQSLDQGLQFLIQYYNGEERAKGNILERFSAQQFPDLHSELNLSSLELGDSALYFCASSDSGTPQETQYFGPGTRLLVL.

The chain is built from TRBV19 and TRBJ1-1; a weak D match, TRBD1 (6 bases). Deletions cut 3 bases from V and 1 base from J, with 12 bases between. Germline-derived CDR1 and CDR2 are LNHDA and SQIVND (reference sequence). CDR3 length: 15 amino acids. CDR3 in DNA: TGTGCCAGTAGTATTCTCGGCAGGGGGAACACTGAAGCTTTCTTT. This encodes CASSILGRGNTEAFF.

This clone appeared a single time. This rearrangement joins TRBV12-5 to TRBJ1-5; D gene ambiguous. V was shortened by 6 bases and J by 0 bases, with 12 bases between the two germline ends. This CDR3 has 15 residues. Germline lookup yields CDR1 LGHNT and CDR2 FRNRAP. CDR3 protein: CASGRQGGSNQPQHF. The CDR3, as DNA: TGTGCTAGTGGACGCCAAGGTGGTAGCAATCAGCCCCAGCATTTT.

This chain connects TRBV9 to TRBJ1-3; TRBD1 matches at 9 bases. This CDR3 has 17 residues. The V and J ends lost 0 bases and 4 bases, in that order; junction bases with no gene match: 8. CDR1 SGDLS and CDR2 YYNGEE come from the germline V gene. DNA of the CDR3: TGTGCCAGCAGCGTAGTAGCCGGGACAGGGTCCGGAAACACCATATATTTT. Translating gives CASSVVAGTGSGNTIYF.

This chain connects TRBV27 to TRBJ1-1, with D perhaps matching TRBD1 (5 bases). Germline V gene lookup returns CDR1 MNHEY and CDR2 SMNVEV (reference sequence). The length of the CDR3 is 14 residues. Trimming stripped 8 bases from V and 7 bases from J, with 20 bases between. CDR3 in amino acids: CASGKDGAQYEAFF. The CDR3 region has the DNA TGTGCCAGCGGAAAAGACGGGGCCCAATATGAAGCTTTCTTT.

CDR3 in amino acids: CASSWGQYYEQYF. For the CDR3, the DNA is TGCGCCAGCAGCTGGGGACAGTACTACGAGCAGTACTTC. The chain has TRBV5-1 and TRBJ2-7; 7 nucleotides agree with TRBD1. CDR1 and CDR2 (germline): SGHRS, YFSETQ. The J segment lost 3 bases and the V segment lost 3 bases, leaving 3 bases of the junction unmatched. The CDR3 runs 13 residues.

This rearrangement joins TRBV9 to TRBJ2-5; D is perhaps TRBD1 or TRBD2 (5 bases each). The germline V and J ends were trimmed by 4 bases and 5 bases, with 18 bases remaining between them. The CDR3 is 15 residues long. Germline V gives CDR1 SGDLS, CDR2 YYNGEE. The CDR3 nucleotides read TGTGCCAGCAGCACCCACGGGACGGCCGGGGAGACCCAGTACTTC. Amino acid sequence: CASSTHGTAGETQYF.

The chain employs TRBV28 and TRBJ2-6; 12 nucleotides align to TRBD1. This CDR3 has 19 residues. J gave up 3 bases and V 10 bases, and 16 bases lay outside the gene matches. Germline V gives CDR1 MDHEN, CDR2 SYDVKM. CDR3 sequence (DNA): TGTGCCACCCGCAACGGCGGAGGGACAGGGGGCTATGGGGCCAACGTCCTGACTTTC. This codes for CATRNGGGTGGYGANVLTF.

The CDR3 bases are TGTGCCAGCAGTCGATTCAATCAGCCCCAGCATTTT. Protein product: CASSRFNQPQHF. The rearrangement uses TRBV2 and TRBJ1-5, with D unclear. V dropped 5 bases and J dropped 3 bases, with 5 bases sitting between them. Germline V gene data show CDR1 as SNHLY and CDR2 as FYNNEI. The CDR3 covers 12 residues.

A word on this clone: The sample carries other DNA sequences with the same CDR3. The chain couples TRBV28 to TRBJ1-3, with 7 bases fitting TRBD1. V trimming: 6 bases; J trimming: 3 bases; junction bases outside the gene matches: 5. CDR1 and CDR2 (germline): MDHEN, SYDVKM. CDR3 size: 14 residues. The CDR3, as DNA: TGTGCCAGCAGCCTGGACAGGAGTGGAAACACCATATATTTT. Its protein product is CASSLDRSGNTIYF.

The chain has TRBV5-1 and TRBJ1-6; 10 bases align to TRBD1. The length of the CDR3 is 14 residues. V was pared by 4 bases and J by 7 bases, with 2 bases of the junction left unmatched. The germline V gene encodes CDR1 SGHRS and CDR2 YFSETQ. The CDR3 DNA sequence: TGCGCCAGCAGCCGGACAGGGGGGAATTCACCCCTCCACTTT. It codes for CASSRTGGNSPLHF.

This rearrangement joins TRBV6-1 to TRBJ2-3; D uncertain. V lost 2 bases to trimming and J lost 6 bases, with 6 bases between them. This CDR3 is 12 amino acids long. Germline lookup yields CDR1 MNHNS and CDR2 SASEGT. CDR3 residues: CASSEWTDTQYF. The CDR3 DNA reads TGTGCCAGCAGTGAATGGACGGATACGCAGTATTTT.

The gene calls are TRBV9 and TRBJ2-3; 7 nucleotides agree with TRBD2. This CDR3 is 15 amino acids long. CDR1 is SGDLS and CDR2 is YYNGEE in the germline V gene. The J segment lost 2 bases and the V segment lost 0 bases, leaving 3 bases of the junction unmatched. The CDR3 region has the DNA TGTGCCAGCAGCGTAGTCGGGGGGACCACAGATACGCAGTATTTT. Its translation: CASSVVGGTTDTQYF.

V is TRBV7-9 and J is TRBJ1-1; D unclear. V gave up 4 bases and J gave up 0 bases, with 9 bases separating them. CDR3 size: 14 residues. CDR1 is SEHNR and CDR2 is FQNEAQ in the germline V gene (reference sequence). CDR3 region: CASSSDMLNTEAFF. For the CDR3, the DNA is TGTGCCAGCAGCTCTGACATGTTGAACACTGAAGCTTTCTTT.

The chain links TRBV5-1 to TRBJ2-5; TRBD2 agrees at 9 bases. This CDR3 is 17 amino acids long. Germline values: CDR1 SGHRS, CDR2 YFSETQ. V trimming: 0 bases; J trimming: 4 bases; junction bases outside the gene matches: 10. The CDR3 region is CASSLGLAGRQGETQYF. The CDR3 DNA reads TGCGCCAGCAGCTTGGGGCTAGCGGGGCGTCAGGGAGAGACCCAGTACTTC.

The J gene is TRBJ2-5, the V gene TRBV7-9, with D possibly TRBD1 on 5 matching bases. The CDR3 sequence is 11 residues long. V was shortened by 4 bases and J by 11 bases, with 11 bases between the two germline ends. Germline V gene data show CDR1 as SEHNR and CDR2 as FQNEAQ (reference sequence). The CDR3 spells CASSSDTWQYF. CDR3 coding DNA: TGTGCCAGCAGCTCGGACACGTGGCAGTACTTC.

The rearrangement uses TRBV6-6 and TRBJ2-5; the match to TRBD1 covers 12 bases. Trimming cost V 2 bases and J 4 bases; bases outside gene matches: 5. From germline, CDR1 is MNHNY and CDR2 SVGAGI (reference sequence). This CDR3 is 16 amino acids long. The CDR3 region is CASSYRDRGLRETQYF. The CDR3 DNA reads as TGTGCCAGCAGTTACCGGGACAGGGGGCTGCGAGAGACCCAGTACTTC.